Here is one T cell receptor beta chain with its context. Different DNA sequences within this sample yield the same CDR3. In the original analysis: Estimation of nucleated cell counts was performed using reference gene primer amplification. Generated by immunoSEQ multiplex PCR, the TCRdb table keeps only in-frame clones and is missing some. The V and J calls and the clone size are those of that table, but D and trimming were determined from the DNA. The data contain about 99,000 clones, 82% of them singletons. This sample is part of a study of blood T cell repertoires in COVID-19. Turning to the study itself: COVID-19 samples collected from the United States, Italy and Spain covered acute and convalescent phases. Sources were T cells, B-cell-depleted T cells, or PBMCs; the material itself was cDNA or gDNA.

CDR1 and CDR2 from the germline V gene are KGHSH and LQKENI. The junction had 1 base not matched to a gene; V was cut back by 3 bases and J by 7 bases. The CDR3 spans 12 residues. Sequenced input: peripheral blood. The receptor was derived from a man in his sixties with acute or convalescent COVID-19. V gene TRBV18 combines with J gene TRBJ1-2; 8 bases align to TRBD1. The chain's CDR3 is CASSPDRGGYTF. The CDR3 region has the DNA TGTGCCAGCTCACCTGACAGGGGTGGCTACACCTTC.